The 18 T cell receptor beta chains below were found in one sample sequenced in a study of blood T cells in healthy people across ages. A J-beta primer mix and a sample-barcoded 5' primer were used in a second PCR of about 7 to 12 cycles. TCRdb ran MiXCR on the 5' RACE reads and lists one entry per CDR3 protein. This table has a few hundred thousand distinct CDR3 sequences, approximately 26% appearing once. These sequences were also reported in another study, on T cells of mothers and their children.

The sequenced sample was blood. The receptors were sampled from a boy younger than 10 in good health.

The CDR3 loop is CAKRLAGSYEQYF. DNA of the CDR3: TGTGCTAAGAGACTAGCGGGGTCCTACGAGCAGTACTTC. The chain has TRBV28 and TRBJ2-5, with TRBD2 matching 11 bases. The J call is in doubt because the DNA end fits TRBJ2-7 better. Germline V gene sequence: CDR1 MDHEN, CDR2 SYDVKM. This CDR3 contains 13 residues.

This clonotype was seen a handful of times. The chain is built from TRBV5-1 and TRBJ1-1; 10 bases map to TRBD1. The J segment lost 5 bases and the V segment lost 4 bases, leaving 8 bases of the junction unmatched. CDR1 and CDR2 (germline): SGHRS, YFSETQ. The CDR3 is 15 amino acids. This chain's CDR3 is CASSRGTGESTEAFF. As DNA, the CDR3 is TGCGCCAGCAGCCGGGGGACAGGGGAGTCGACTGAAGCTTTCTTT.

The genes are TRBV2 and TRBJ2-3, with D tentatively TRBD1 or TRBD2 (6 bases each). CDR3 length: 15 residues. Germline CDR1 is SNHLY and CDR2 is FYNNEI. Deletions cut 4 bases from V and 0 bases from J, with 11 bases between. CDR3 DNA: TGTGCCAGCAGTGTGGAGGGGGTCAGCACAGATACGCAGTATTTT. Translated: CASSVEGVSTDTQYF.

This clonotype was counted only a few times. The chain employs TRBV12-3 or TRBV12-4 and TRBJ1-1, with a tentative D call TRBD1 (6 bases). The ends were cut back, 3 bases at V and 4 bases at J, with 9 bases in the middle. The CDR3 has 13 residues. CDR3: CASSFAGATEAFF. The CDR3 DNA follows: TGTGCCAGCAGTTTCGCGGGGGCCACTGAAGCTTTCTTT.

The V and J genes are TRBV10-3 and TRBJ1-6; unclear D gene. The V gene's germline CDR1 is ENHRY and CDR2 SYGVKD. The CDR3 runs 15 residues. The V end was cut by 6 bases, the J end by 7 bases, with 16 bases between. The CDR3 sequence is CAISPAAGRNSPLHF. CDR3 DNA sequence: TGTGCCATCAGCCCCGCGGCAGGCCGAAATTCACCCCTCCACTTT.

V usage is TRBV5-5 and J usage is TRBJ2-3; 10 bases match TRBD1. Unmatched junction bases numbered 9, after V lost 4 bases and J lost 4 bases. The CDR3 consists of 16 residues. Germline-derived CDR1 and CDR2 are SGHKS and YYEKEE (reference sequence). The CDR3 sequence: CASSGGQGGIADTQYF. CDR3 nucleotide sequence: TGTGCCAGCAGCGGAGGACAGGGGGGAATCGCAGATACGCAGTATTTT.

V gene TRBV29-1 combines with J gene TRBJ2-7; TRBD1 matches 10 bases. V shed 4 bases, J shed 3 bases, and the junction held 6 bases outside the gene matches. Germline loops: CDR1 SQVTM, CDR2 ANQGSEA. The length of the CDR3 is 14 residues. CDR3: CSVAGGQGDYEQYF. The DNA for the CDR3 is TGCAGCGTTGCTGGAGGACAGGGGGACTACGAGCAGTACTTC.

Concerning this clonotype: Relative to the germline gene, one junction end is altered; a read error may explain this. The CDR3 DNA sequence: TGTGCCAGCAGCCCTGGGACCGGGACAGGGATCGAGCAGTGCTTC. It yields the protein CASSPGTGTGIEQCF. V usage is TRBV3-1 and J usage is TRBJ2-7; 9 nucleotides align to TRBD1. The CDR3 has 15 residues. Germline-derived CDR1 and CDR2 are LGHDT and YNNKEL (reference sequence).

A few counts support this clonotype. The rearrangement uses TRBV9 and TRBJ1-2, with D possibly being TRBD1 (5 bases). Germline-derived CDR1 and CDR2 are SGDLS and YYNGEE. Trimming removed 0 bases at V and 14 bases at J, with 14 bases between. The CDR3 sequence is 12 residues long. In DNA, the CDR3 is TGTGCCAGCAGCGTAGAGGGACTTCCCCTTACCTTC. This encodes CASSVEGLPLTF.

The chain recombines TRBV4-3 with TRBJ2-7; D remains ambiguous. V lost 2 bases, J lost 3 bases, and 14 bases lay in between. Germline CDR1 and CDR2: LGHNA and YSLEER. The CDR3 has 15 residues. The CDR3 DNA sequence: TGCGCCAGCAGCCAAACACGGGCGAGTAACTACGAGCAGTACTTC. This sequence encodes CASSQTRASNYEQYF.

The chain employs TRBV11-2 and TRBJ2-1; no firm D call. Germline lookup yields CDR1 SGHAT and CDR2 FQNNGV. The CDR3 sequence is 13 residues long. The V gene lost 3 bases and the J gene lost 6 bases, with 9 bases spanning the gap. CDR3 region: CASSFRNTNEQFF. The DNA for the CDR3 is TGTGCCAGCAGCTTTAGAAATACCAATGAGCAGTTCTTC.

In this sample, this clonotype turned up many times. The CDR3 DNA reads as TGCGCCAGCAGCTTTGGAACTTCTCGGTATGGGGAGCAGTACTTC. Translation: CASSFGTSRYGEQYF. The V and J genes are TRBV5-1 and TRBJ2-7; D not resolved. In germline, CDR1 is SGHRS, CDR2 YFSETQ. V shed 2 bases and J shed 7 bases, with 19 bases lying between them. This CDR3 region has 15 residues.

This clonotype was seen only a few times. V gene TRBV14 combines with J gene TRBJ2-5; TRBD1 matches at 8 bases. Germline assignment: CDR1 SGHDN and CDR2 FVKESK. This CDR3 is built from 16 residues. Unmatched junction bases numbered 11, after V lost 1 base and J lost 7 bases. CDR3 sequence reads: CASSQVWAGGERTQYF. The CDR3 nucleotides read TGTGCCAGCAGCCAAGTATGGGCAGGGGGCGAAAGGACCCAGTACTTC.

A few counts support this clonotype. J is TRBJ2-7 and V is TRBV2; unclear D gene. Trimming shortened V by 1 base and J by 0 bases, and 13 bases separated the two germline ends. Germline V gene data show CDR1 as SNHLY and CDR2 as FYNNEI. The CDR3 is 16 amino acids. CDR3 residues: CASSEVGGSNSYEQYF. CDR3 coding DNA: TGTGCCAGCAGTGAAGTAGGCGGCAGTAACTCCTACGAGCAGTACTTC.

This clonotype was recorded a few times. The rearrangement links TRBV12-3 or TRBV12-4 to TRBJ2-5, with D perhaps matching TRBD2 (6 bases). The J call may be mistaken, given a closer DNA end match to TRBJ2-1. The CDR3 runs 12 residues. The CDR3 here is CASRRGSNEQFF. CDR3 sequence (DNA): TGTGCCAGCAGACGGGGGAGCAATGAGCAGTTCTTC.

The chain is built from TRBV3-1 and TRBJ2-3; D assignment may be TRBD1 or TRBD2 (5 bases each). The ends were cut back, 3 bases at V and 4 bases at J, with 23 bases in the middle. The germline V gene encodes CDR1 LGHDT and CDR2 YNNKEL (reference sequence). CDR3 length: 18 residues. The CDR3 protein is CASSQEERGWDGSDTQYF. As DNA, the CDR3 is TGTGCCAGCAGCCAGGAAGAACGGGGCTGGGATGGCTCAGATACGCAGTATTTT.

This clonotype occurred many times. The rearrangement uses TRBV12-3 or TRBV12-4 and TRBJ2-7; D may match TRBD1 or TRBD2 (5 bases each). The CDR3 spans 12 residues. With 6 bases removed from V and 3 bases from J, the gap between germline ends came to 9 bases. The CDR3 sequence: CASSRDGYEQYF. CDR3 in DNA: TGTGCCAGCAGCCGGGACGGCTACGAGCAGTACTTC.

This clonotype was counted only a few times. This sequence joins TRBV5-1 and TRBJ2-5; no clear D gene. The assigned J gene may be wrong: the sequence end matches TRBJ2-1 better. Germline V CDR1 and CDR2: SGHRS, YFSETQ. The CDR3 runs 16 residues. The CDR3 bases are TGCGCCAGCAGCTTGGCCAACCTCGGAGCCTACAATGAGCAGTTCTTC. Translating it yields CASSLANLGAYNEQFF.